Shown below are 9 T cell receptor beta chains from a single sample sequenced in a study of T cell clonotyping in hematopoietic cell transplantation (dated by TCRdb to about 2021). According to the study, the label for this sample's time point signals: recipient sample about 28 days before transplant, after cytoreduction. The method behind the library was the immunoSEQ multiplex PCR assay. TCRdb limited this immuneACCESS table to in-frame rearrangements with V and J called. A share of clones is missing; checked studies link under half to unresolved V genes, and the rest is unexplained. The sample includes about 43,000 clones, with less than 85% observed a single time. Around 3% of the sample comes from the top ten. This specimen was peripheral blood mononuclear cells, taken before stem cell transplant. The receptor source for this set is a man between 60 and 75 years old with acute myeloid leukemia. Some clones in this sample may be carry-over from other donors' samples.

The gene calls are TRBV6-6 and TRBJ1-1; 7 nucleotides match TRBD1. Germline loops: CDR1 MNHNY, CDR2 SVGAGI (reference sequence). The V and J ends lost 0 bases and 8 bases, in that order; junction bases with no gene match: 9. The CDR3 runs 15 residues. The CDR3 coding sequence is TGTGCCAGCAGTTACTCCGGGACAGAAACACCGGAAGCTTTCTTT. Its translation is CASSYSGTETPEAFF.

The chain recombines TRBV6-5 with TRBJ1-6; D is possibly TRBD1 (5 bases). The CDR3 runs 15 residues. Germline V CDR1 and CDR2: MNHEY, SVGAGI. V was cut by 0 bases and J by 9 bases, with 12 bases left in between. This CDR3 is CASSYSMFGGSPLHF. The CDR3 DNA sequence: TGTGCCAGCAGTTACTCGATGTTTGGGGGTTCACCCCTCCACTTT.

This clone appeared once. The rearrangement joins TRBV19 to TRBJ1-5; D is unclear. The CDR3 spans 18 residues. V lost 3 bases, J lost 7 bases, and 25 bases lay in between. Germline lookup yields CDR1 LNHDA and CDR2 SQIVND (reference sequence). The CDR3 reads CASSMLGGGGPLGQPQHF. Written as DNA, the CDR3 is TGTGCCAGTAGTATGCTGGGAGGAGGCGGCCCTCTGGGGCAGCCCCAGCATTTT.

This clone was found a few times. The rearrangement links TRBV19 to TRBJ1-2; D is uncertain. The germline V and J ends were trimmed by 7 bases and 4 bases, with 10 bases remaining between them. Germline CDR1 LNHDA, CDR2 SQIVND (reference sequence). The CDR3 consists of 12 residues. CDR3 residues: CASTSGVYGYTF. CDR3 DNA: TGTGCCAGTACATCAGGCGTCTATGGCTACACCTTC. Complete variable domain (other parts from reference TRBV19 and TRBJ1-2): DGGITQSPKYLFRKEGQNVTLSCEQNLNHDAMYWYRQDPGQGLRLIYYSQIVNDFQKGDIAEGYSVSREKKESFPLTVTSAQKNPTAFYLCASTSGVYGYTFGSGTRLTVV.

The rearrangement joins TRBV6-5 to TRBJ1-1; possible D gene TRBD1, 5 bases. This CDR3 region has 14 residues. Deletions cut 9 bases from V and 1 base from J, with 15 bases between. Germline CDR1 and CDR2: MNHEY and SVGAGI. Here the CDR3 reads CASQGARKNTEAFF. DNA of the CDR3: TGTGCCAGTCAGGGCGCGAGGAAGAACACTGAAGCTTTCTTT.

This clone showed up just once. The J gene is TRBJ1-1, the V gene TRBV28; 9 nucleotides line up with TRBD1. V was pared by 7 bases and J by 11 bases, with 17 bases of the junction left unmatched. In germline, CDR1 is MDHEN, CDR2 SYDVKM. The CDR3 is made up of 15 amino acids. The CDR3 DNA reads as TGTGCCAGCACCCCTTTTACAGGGGGCGATGGTAGGGCTTTCTTT. It encodes CASTPFTGGDGRAFF.

The rearrangement links TRBV19 to TRBJ2-7, with D uncertain. Trimming shortened V by 3 bases and J by 6 bases, and 18 bases separated the two germline ends. Germline V gives CDR1 LNHDA, CDR2 SQIVND (reference sequence). The CDR3 loop spans 15 amino acids. In DNA, the CDR3 is TGTGCCAGTAGTATCTACTGGGCTTCTTGGGGCGAGCAGTACTTC. Protein: CASSIYWASWGEQYF.

The chain employs TRBV19 and TRBJ1-5; weak D call: TRBD1 (6 bases). V dropped 5 bases and J dropped 3 bases, with 11 bases sitting between them. The CDR3 extends over 14 amino acids. Looked up from germline, CDR1 is LNHDA and CDR2 is SQIVND (reference sequence). The CDR3 is CASSAGGVNQPQHF. CDR3 coding DNA: TGTGCCAGTAGTGCCGGGGGCGTCAATCAGCCCCAGCATTTT.

The rearrangement uses TRBV5-1 and TRBJ2-7, with a weak D call TRBD1 (6 bases). Trimming took off 0 bases at V and 2 bases at J, with 15 bases between the two ends. In germline, CDR1 is SGHRS, CDR2 YFSETQ. CDR3 length: 16 amino acids. The CDR3 DNA reads TGCGCCAGCAGCTTGGGGGGACCTGGGGGCGCCTACGAGCAGTACTTC. Translating it yields CASSLGGPGGAYEQYF.